These T cell receptor beta chains were read from a single sample in a study of T cell responses to AZD1222 COVID-19 vaccine. Sequenced by immunoSEQ multiplex PCR; TCRdb stores in-frame clones only, minus some. The sample contains hundreds of thousands of clones, around 93% of which appear only once. Sequenced here: peripheral blood, sampled 28 days after the second AZD1222 dose. The receptors derive from an adult who received the AZD1222 COVID-19 vaccine. Each CDR3 is given with its conserved first and last residue. A D gene is named only where the DNA matches it firmly. Clone sizes are given selectively: once, few, many, or a class where the clone is expanded.

>TRBV2|TRBJ2-7|TRBD1|NA
CASSRTGDEQYF
TGTGCCAGCAGTAGGACAGGGGACGAGCAGTACTTC
>TRBV27|TRBJ2-3|NA|NA
CASSLSPAGSSTDTQYF
TGTGCCAGCAGTTTATCCCCGGCAGGGAGTAGCACAGATACGCAGTATTTT
>TRBV5-6|TRBJ2-6|TRBD1|NA
CASSPGTGFTGANVLTF
TGTGCCAGCAGCCCCGGGACAGGGTTTACTGGGGCCAACGTCCTGACTTTC
>TRBV6-6|TRBJ2-6|NA|NA
CASSLPSQAPGANVLTF
TGTGCCAGCAGTCTCCCTTCGCAGGCCCCTGGGGCCAACGTCCTGACTTTC
>TRBV28|TRBJ2-7|TRBD1|NA
CASSPGQVGREQYF
TGTGCCAGCAGCCCGGGACAGGTGGGTCGCGAGCAGTACTTC
>TRBV3-1/TRBV3-2|TRBJ1-2|NA|NA
CASSRGGKGYTF
TGTGCCAGCAGTCGTGGAGGAAAGGGCTACACCTTC
>TRBV3-1/TRBV3-2|TRBJ2-3|NA|NA
CASSSRTIHTDTQYF
TGTGCCAGCAGCTCTCGGACAATCCACACAGATACGCAGTATTTT
>TRBV18|TRBJ2-5|NA|NA
CASSPPQEETQYF
TGTGCCAGCTCACCACCGCAGGAGGAGACCCAGTACTTC
>TRBV28|TRBJ2-7|TRBD1|NA
CASSPTGGRTYEQYF
TGTGCCAGCAGCCCCACAGGGGGCAGGACCTACGAGCAGTACTTC
>TRBV11-2|TRBJ2-7|NA|NA
CASSPWGAGEQYF
TGTGCCAGCAGCCCATGGGGGGCTGGGGAGCAGTACTTC
>TRBV2|TRBJ2-7|TRBD2|NA
CASTSSGKQYF
TGTGCCAGCACTAGTAGCGGGAAGCAGTACTTC
>TRBV9|TRBJ1-2|TRBD1|NA
CASSVPGGGYTF
TGTGCCAGCAGCGTCCCAGGGGGTGGCTACACCTTC
>TRBV27|TRBJ2-3|NA|NA
CASSPPFGRDADGDTQYF
TGTGCCAGCAGTCCCCCTTTTGGCCGGGACGCGGACGGGGATACGCAGTATTTT
>TRBV9|TRBJ2-2|TRBD2|NA
CASSGTSGGSTSNTGELFF
TGTGCCAGCAGCGGGACTAGCGGGGGCTCCACTAGTAACACCGGGGAGCTGTTTTTT
>TRBV10-3|TRBJ2-1|NA|NA
CAISPGKTYNEQFF
TGTGCCATCTCCCCGGGGAAGACCTACAATGAGCAGTTCTTC
>TRBV2|TRBJ1-5|NA|NA
CASSESQGPLPQHF
TGTGCCAGCAGTGAGTCGCAGGGACCACTGCCCCAGCATTTT
>TRBV6-5|TRBJ1-6|NA|NA
CASSPLQRGSPLHF
TGTGCCAGCAGCCCCCTTCAACGGGGATCACCCCTCCACTTT
>TRBV25-1|TRBJ1-1|NA|NA
CASRAMDRREAFF
TGTGCCAGCAGAGCTATGGACCGTCGCGAAGCTTTCTTT
>TRBV19|TRBJ1-1|NA|NA
CASSMRRWGTEAFF
TGTGCCAGTAGTATGAGACGTTGGGGGACTGAAGCTTTCTTT
>TRBV7-2|TRBJ2-7|TRBD2|NA
CASSSASGLAGERAYEQYF
TGTGCCAGCAGCTCCGCCTCGGGACTAGCGGGAGAACGGGCGTACGAGCAGTACTTC
>TRBV2|TRBJ2-3|NA|NA
CASSAEGGEDTQYF
TGTGCCAGCAGCGCGGAGGGGGGAGAAGATACGCAGTATTTT
>TRBV2|TRBJ2-2|TRBD2|NA
CASGRDGVYTGELFF
TGTGCCAGCGGGAGGGACGGGGTCTACACCGGGGAGCTGTTTTTT
>TRBV6-5|TRBJ1-1|NA|NA
CASTPGGGQNTEAFF
TGTGCCAGCACCCCTGGGGGCGGGCAGAACACTGAAGCTTTCTTT
>TRBV27|TRBJ1-6|TRBD1|NA
CASRGTGHSPLHF
TGTGCCAGCAGAGGGACAGGGCATTCACCCCTCCACTTT
>TRBV5-1|TRBJ1-2|NA|NA
CASSSGLDPPYTF
TGCGCCAGCAGCTCCGGACTAGACCCTCCCTACACCTTC
>TRBV7-9|TRBJ1-4|NA|NA
CASSLRDTAREKLFF
TGTGCCAGCAGCTTGAGGGACACCGCCCGCGAAAAACTGTTTTTT
>TRBV12-3/TRBV12-4|TRBJ2-2|TRBD1|NA
CASSSQGFGELFF
TGTGCCAGCAGTTCACAGGGGTTCGGGGAGCTGTTTTTT
>TRBV11-2|TRBJ2-3|NA|NA
CASSFQADTQYF
TGTGCCAGCAGCTTCCAGGCGGATACGCAGTATTTT
>TRBV6-5|TRBJ2-5|TRBD2|NA
CASSYGLAGAGETQYF
TGTGCCAGCAGTTACGGGCTAGCGGGGGCGGGAGAGACCCAGTACTTC
>TRBV28|TRBJ2-7|NA|NA
CASSPAGYEQYF
TGTGCCAGCAGCCCCGCGGGGTACGAGCAGTACTTC
>TRBV9|TRBJ2-6|TRBD1|once
CASSATDRAFGANVLTF
TGTGCCAGCAGCGCTACTGACAGGGCTTTTGGGGCCAACGTCCTGACTTTC
>TRBV28|TRBJ2-3|NA|NA
CASSLSYKPTSTDTQYF
TGTGCCAGCAGTTTATCTTACAAACCAACTAGCACAGATACGCAGTATTTT
>TRBV2|TRBJ2-7|NA|NA
CASRAPGVRVSYEQYF
TGTGCCAGCAGGGCTCCCGGGGTGAGGGTCTCCTACGAGCAGTACTTC
>TRBV5-1|TRBJ2-7|NA|NA
CASSLWRGSYEQYF
TGCGCCAGCAGCTTGTGGCGGGGCTCCTACGAGCAGTACTTC
>TRBV19|TRBJ1-6|TRBD1|NA
CASRGQGASPLHF
TGTGCCAGTAGGGGACAGGGGGCTTCACCCCTCCACTTT
>TRBV5-4|TRBJ1-1|TRBD1|NA
CASSRDRGGTEAFF
TGTGCCAGCAGCAGGGACAGGGGGGGCACTGAAGCTTTCTTT
>TRBV5-1|TRBJ2-7|NA|NA
CASIPDISYEQYF
TGCGCCAGCATCCCCGATATTTCCTACGAGCAGTACTTC
>TRBV20-1|TRBJ2-1|NA|once
CSAPSYNEQFF
TGCAGTGCTCCGTCCTACAATGAGCAGTTCTTC
>TRBV15|TRBJ1-5|NA|NA
CATSRDYGRRQPQHF
TGTGCCACCAGCAGAGATTACGGGCGGCGTCAGCCCCAGCATTTT
>TRBV30|TRBJ2-7|TRBD2|NA
CAWSAGAGGPGEQYF
TGTGCCTGGAGTGCTGGAGCGGGAGGGCCGGGGGAGCAGTACTTC
>TRBV19|TRBJ1-6|NA|NA
CASRASGTDNSPLHF
TGTGCCAGTAGGGCGTCAGGAACGGATAATTCACCCCTCCACTTT
>TRBV28|TRBJ2-1|TRBD2|NA
CASSPPPAGGIQFF
TGTGCCAGCAGTCCCCCCCCGGCGGGGGGGATTCAGTTCTTC
>TRBV28|TRBJ1-1|NA|NA
CASSPPQGSYVNTEAFF
TGTGCCAGCAGTCCCCCACAGGGAAGTTATGTGAACACTGAAGCTTTCTTT
>TRBV3-1/TRBV3-2|TRBJ1-2|TRBD1|NA
CASSQRDRPRYGYTF
TGTGCCAGCAGCCAAAGGGACAGGCCTCGCTATGGCTACACCTTC
>TRBV5-1|TRBJ2-1|TRBD1|NA
CASSLGPGQGARNEQFF
TGCGCCAGCAGCTTGGGGCCTGGGCAGGGGGCTCGGAATGAGCAGTTCTTC
>TRBV3-1/TRBV3-2|TRBJ2-3|NA|NA
CASSVLGAKDTQYF
TGTGCCAGCAGCGTGCTCGGGGCAAAAGATACGCAGTATTTT
>TRBV3-1/TRBV3-2|TRBJ2-3|TRBD2|NA
CATKRGSTDTQYF
TGTGCCACCAAGCGGGGGAGCACAGATACGCAGTATTTT
>TRBV7-9|TRBJ1-1|TRBD1|NA
CASSKGQLNTEAFF
TGTGCCAGCAGCAAGGGACAGCTGAACACTGAAGCTTTCTTT
>TRBV2|TRBJ2-7|NA|NA
CASNRDPSYEQYF
TGTGCCAGCAACAGGGACCCGTCCTACGAGCAGTACTTC
>TRBV28|TRBJ2-5|NA|NA
CASSPSRWADAETQYF
TGTGCCAGCAGTCCCTCCCGTTGGGCGGACGCGGAGACCCAGTACTTC
>TRBV3-1/TRBV3-2|TRBJ2-7|NA|NA
CASSQGTSIFEQYF
TGTGCCAGCAGCCAAGGGACGTCAATATTCGAGCAGTACTTC
>TRBV30|TRBJ1-5|NA|NA
CAWSVIEGQPQHF
TGTGCCTGGAGTGTAATAGAAGGTCAGCCCCAGCATTTT
>TRBV7-9|TRBJ1-3|TRBD1|NA
CASSSTGTGGNTIYF
TGTGCCAGCAGCTCTACTGGGACAGGAGGAAACACCATATATTTT
>TRBV2|TRBJ1-1|NA|NA
CATTGFATDTEAFF
TGTGCCACCACGGGCTTCGCGACGGACACTGAAGCTTTCTTT
>TRBV19|TRBJ1-5|NA|NA
CASHWGSRGDQPQHF
TGTGCCAGTCACTGGGGCAGCCGAGGGGATCAGCCCCAGCATTTT
>TRBV7-3|TRBJ2-2|TRBD1|NA
CASSPGTGNTGELFF
TGTGCCAGCAGCCCCGGGACAGGGAACACCGGGGAGCTGTTTTTT
>TRBV27|TRBJ2-3|NA|NA
CASSLRTARGTDTQYF
TGTGCCAGCAGTCTGAGGACAGCCAGAGGCACAGATACGCAGTATTTT
>TRBV4-2|TRBJ1-4|TRBD1|NA
CASSQGQGDEKLFF
TGTGCCAGCAGCCAAGGACAGGGGGATGAAAAACTGTTTTTT